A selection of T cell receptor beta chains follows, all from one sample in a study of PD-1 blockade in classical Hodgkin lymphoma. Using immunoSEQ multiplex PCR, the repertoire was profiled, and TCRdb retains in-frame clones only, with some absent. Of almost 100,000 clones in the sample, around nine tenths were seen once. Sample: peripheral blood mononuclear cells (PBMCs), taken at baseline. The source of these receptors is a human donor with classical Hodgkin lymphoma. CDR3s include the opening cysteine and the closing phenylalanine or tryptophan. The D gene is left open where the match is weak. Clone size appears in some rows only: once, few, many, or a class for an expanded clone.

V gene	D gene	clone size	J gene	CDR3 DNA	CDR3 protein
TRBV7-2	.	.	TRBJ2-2	TGTGCCAGCAGCTTAGGATGGCGGCGGGGGAACACCGGGGAGCTGTTTTTT	CASSLGWRRGNTGELFF
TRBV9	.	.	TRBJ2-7	TGTGCCAGCAGCCCCACCGGGTCCTCCTACGAGCAGTACTTC	CASSPTGSSYEQYF
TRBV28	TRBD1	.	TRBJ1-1	TGTGCCAGCAGTGCGGAACAGGGGGAAGCTTTCTTT	CASSAEQGEAFF
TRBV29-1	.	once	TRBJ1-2	TGCAGCGAGGGAGACGATTCCTATGGCTACACCTTC	CSEGDDSYGYTF
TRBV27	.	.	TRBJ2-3	TGTGCCAGCAGTTTTACCGGGGTTAGCACAGATACGCAGTATTTT	CASSFTGVSTDTQYF
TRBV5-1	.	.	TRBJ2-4	TGCGCCAGCAGCTTGGTAGCTGGCGGTACCAAAAACATTCAGTACTTC	CASSLVAGGTKNIQYF
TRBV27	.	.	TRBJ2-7	TGTGCCAGCAGTTTTGGGCAGTCGTACGAGCAGTACTTC	CASSFGQSYEQYF
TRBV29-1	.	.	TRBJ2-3	TGCAGCGTTCCTGGGCGCACAGATACGCAGTATTTT	CSVPGRTDTQYF
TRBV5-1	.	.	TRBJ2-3	TGCGCCAGCAGCTTGGTGGTTTCGGGGGCGATCGACCCAAGCACAGATACGCAGTATTTT	CASSLVVSGAIDPSTDTQYF
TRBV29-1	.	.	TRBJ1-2	TGCAGCGTTGTTTTCCCAGGGGAGGTTGGCTACACCTTC	CSVVFPGEVGYTF
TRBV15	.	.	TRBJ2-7	TGTGCCACCAGCAGGACCCAAGGCGGGCTGCTAGTGCAGTACTTC	CATSRTQGGLLVQYF
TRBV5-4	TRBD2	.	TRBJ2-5	TGTGCCAGCAGCTTGGGACTAGCGGGGGGGTGGTACTTC	CASSLGLAGGWYF
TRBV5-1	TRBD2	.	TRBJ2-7	TGCGCCAGCAGCTCCGGGACTAGCTCCTACGAGCAGTACTTC	CASSSGTSSYEQYF
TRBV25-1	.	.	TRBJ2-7	TGTGCCAGCAGTGAAGACTGGGGAGGCTCCTACGAGCAGTACTTC	CASSEDWGGSYEQYF
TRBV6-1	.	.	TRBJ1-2	TGTGCCAGCAGTGCCCCCGGGGTACTTAGTGGCTACACCTTC	CASSAPGVLSGYTF
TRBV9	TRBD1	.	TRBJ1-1	TGTGCCAGCAGCCCGTGGGACAGCCAAGCTTTCTTT	CASSPWDSQAFF
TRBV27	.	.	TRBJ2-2	TGTGCCAGCAGGCCGGGACACCTGAACACCGGGGAGCTGTTTTTT	CASRPGHLNTGELFF
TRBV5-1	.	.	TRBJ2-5	TGCGCCAGCAGCCAAGGGACAATCCAAGAGACCCAGTACTTC	CASSQGTIQETQYF
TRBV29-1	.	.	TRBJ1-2	TGCAGCGTTGCAGACAGTCTACCCTATGGCTACACCTTC	CSVADSLPYGYTF
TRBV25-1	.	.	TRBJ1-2	TGTGCCAGCAGTGAGGGGGTTGACCGCTACACCTTC	CASSEGVDRYTF
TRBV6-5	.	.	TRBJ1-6	TGTGCCAGCAGTTACTCGAGTGGGCCCAATTCACCCCTCCACTTT	CASSYSSGPNSPLHF
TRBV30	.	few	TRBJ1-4	TGTGCCTGGAGTGTTCCGAGGCGCCGTGATGAAAAACTGTTTTTT	CAWSVPRRRDEKLFF
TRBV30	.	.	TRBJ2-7	TGTGCCTGGAGTGCACAGGGAAACGACGAGCAGTACTTC	CAWSAQGNDEQYF
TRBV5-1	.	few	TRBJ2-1	TGCGCCAGCAGCCCAGGGGGGAGCTCCTACAATGAGCAGTTCTTC	CASSPGGSSYNEQFF
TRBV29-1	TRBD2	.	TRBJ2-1	TGCAGCGTGATGAGACTAGCCCCTGAGCAGTTCTTC	CSVMRLAPEQFF
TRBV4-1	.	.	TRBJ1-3	TGCGCCAGCAGCCAACCACAGGGCGGTGGAAACACCATATATTTT	CASSQPQGGGNTIYF
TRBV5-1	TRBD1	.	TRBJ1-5	TGCGCCAGCAGCTTGCAGGGGGATAGCAATCAGCCCCAGCATTTT	CASSLQGDSNQPQHF